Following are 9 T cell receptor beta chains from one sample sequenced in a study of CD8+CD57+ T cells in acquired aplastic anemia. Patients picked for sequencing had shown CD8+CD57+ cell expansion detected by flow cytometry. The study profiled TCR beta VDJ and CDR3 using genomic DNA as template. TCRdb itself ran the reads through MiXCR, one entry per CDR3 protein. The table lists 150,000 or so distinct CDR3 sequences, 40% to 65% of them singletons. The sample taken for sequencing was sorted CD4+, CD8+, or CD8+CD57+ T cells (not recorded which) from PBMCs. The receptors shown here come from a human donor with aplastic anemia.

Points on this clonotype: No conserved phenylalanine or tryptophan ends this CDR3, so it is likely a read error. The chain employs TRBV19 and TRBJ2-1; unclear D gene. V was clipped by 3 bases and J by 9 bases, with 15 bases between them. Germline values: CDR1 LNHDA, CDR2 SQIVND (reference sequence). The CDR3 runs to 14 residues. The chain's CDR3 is CASSMKAVRGEQFL. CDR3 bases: TGTGCCAGTAGTATGAAGGCCGTCCGCGGTGAGCAGTTCCTC.

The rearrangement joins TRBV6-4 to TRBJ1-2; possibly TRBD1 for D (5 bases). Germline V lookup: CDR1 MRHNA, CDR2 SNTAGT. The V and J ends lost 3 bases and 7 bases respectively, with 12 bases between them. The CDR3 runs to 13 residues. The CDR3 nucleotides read TGTGCCAGCAGTGAGAGAGGGGAGGGTGGCTACACCTTC. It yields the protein CASSERGEGGYTF.

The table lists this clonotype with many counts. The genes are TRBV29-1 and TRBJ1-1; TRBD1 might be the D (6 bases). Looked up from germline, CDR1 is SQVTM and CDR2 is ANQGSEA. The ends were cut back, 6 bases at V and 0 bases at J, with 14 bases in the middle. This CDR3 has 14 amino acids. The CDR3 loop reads CSVLGGRMNTEAFF. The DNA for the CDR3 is TGCAGCGTCCTCGGGGGGCGAATGAACACTGAAGCTTTCTTT.

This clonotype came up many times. CDR3 in amino acids: CASNLWGTEAFF. CDR3 bases: TGTGCCAGTAACCTTTGGGGCACTGAAGCTTTCTTT. The V and J genes are TRBV19 and TRBJ1-1; D ambiguous. Germline V gene sequence: CDR1 LNHDA, CDR2 SQIVND (reference sequence). The CDR3 totals 12 residues. V gave up 7 bases and J gave up 4 bases, with 10 bases separating them. Variable domain in full (rest from reference TRBV19 and TRBJ1-1): DGGITQSPKYLFRKEGQNVTLSCEQNLNHDAMYWYRQDPGQGLRLIYYSQIVNDFQKGDIAEGYSVSREKKESFPLTVTSAQKNPTAFYLCASNLWGTEAFFGQGTRLTVV.

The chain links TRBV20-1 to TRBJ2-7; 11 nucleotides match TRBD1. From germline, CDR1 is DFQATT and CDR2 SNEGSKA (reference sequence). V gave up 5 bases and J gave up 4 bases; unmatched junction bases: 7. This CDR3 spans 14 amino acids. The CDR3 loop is CSAGDRGSLYEQYF. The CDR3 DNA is TGCAGTGCTGGGGACAGGGGGTCTTTATACGAGCAGTACTTC.

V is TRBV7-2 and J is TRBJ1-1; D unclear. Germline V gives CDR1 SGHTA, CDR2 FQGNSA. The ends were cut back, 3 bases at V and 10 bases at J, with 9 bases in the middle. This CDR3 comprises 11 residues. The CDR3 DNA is TGTGCCAGCAGCTTGGTCAACAGAGCTTTCTTT. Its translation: CASSLVNRAFF.

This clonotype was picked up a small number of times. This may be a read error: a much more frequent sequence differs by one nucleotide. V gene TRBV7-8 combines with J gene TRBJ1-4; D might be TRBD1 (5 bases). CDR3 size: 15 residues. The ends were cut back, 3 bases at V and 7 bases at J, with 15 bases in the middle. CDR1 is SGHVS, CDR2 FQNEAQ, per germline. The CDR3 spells CASSLYGGEGEKLFF. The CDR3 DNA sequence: TGTGCCAGCAGCTTGTACGGGGGGGAGGGTGAAAAACTGTTTTTT.

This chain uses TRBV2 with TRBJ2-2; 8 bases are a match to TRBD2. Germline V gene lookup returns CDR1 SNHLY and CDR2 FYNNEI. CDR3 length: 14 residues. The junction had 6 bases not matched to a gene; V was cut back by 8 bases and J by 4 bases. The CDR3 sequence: CASLSGGITGELFF. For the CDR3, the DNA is TGTGCCAGCTTGAGCGGGGGCATCACCGGGGAGCTGTTTTTT.

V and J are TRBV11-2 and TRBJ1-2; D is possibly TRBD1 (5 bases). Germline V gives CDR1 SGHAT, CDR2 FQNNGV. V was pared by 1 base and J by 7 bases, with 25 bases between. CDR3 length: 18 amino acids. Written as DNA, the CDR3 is TGTGCCAGCAGCTTAGTTTCCCCATCAATCTCGGGGCAGTTTGGCTACACCTTC. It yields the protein CASSLVSPSISGQFGYTF.